Listed below are T cell receptor beta chains from one sample, sequenced in a study of blood T cell repertoires in COVID-19. TCRdb's table, derived via immunoSEQ multiplex PCR, lists solely in-frame clones and lacks some. This repertoire shows about 40,000 clones, approximately 83% found once; its top ten account for approximately 25%. Material: peripheral blood. These receptors were collected from a human donor with acute or convalescent COVID-19. The donor label of this sample is uncertain. The CDR3 runs from the conserved cysteine through the conserved F or W. The D gene is left open where the match is weak. The listing skips clone size in some rows; elsewhere it reads once, few, many or a size class.

>TRBV6-6|NA|TRBJ1-5|few
CASSSSGAPGQPQHF
TGTGCCAGCAGTTCCTCAGGGGCCCCAGGGCAGCCCCAGCATTTT
>TRBV7-7|TRBD2|TRBJ2-2|NA
CASSPREREWDGELFF
TGTGCCAGCAGCCCGAGGGAGCGGGAGTGGGACGGGGAGCTGTTTTTT
>TRBV9|NA|TRBJ1-5|NA
CASSAAGESVQPQHF
TGTGCCAGCAGCGCTGCCGGGGAGAGCGTACAGCCCCAGCATTTT
>TRBV5-1|TRBD2|TRBJ2-3|once
CASSVSGDRTDTQYF
TGCGCCAGCAGCGTTAGCGGGGACCGCACAGATACGCAGTATTTT
>TRBV28|TRBD2|TRBJ2-7|once
CASSRTGGVPWEQYF
TGTGCCAGCAGCCGAACGGGGGGGGTCCCTTGGGAGCAGTACTTC
>TRBV7-2|NA|TRBJ2-7|medium-sized
CASSETGYYEQYF
TGTGCCAGCAGCGAGACAGGATACTACGAGCAGTACTTC
>TRBV27|TRBD1|TRBJ1-5|NA
CASSGPPGQGHGNQPQHF
TGTGCCAGCAGTGGACCGCCCGGACAGGGTCATGGCAATCAGCCCCAGCATTTT
>TRBV29-1|NA|TRBJ1-1|NA
CSVDREGTEAFF
TGCAGCGTTGACAGGGAAGGCACTGAAGCTTTCTTT
>TRBV4-3|TRBD1|TRBJ1-4|NA
CASSQDRDRGKKLFF
TGCGCCAGCAGCCAGGACCGGGACAGGGGTAAAAAACTGTTTTTT
>TRBV19|TRBD1|TRBJ2-7|NA
CATRPGQGIYEQYF
TGTGCCACCCGACCGGGACAGGGAATTTACGAGCAGTACTTC
>TRBV7-6|NA|TRBJ2-7|NA
CASSDDIYEQYF
TGTGCCAGCAGCGACGACATATACGAGCAGTACTTC
>TRBV5-1|NA|TRBJ2-3|once
CASSEPRTDTQYF
TGCGCCAGCAGCGAACCTAGGACAGATACGCAGTATTTT
>TRBV28|NA|TRBJ2-1|NA
CASSLLGGVADNEQFF
TGTGCCAGCAGTTTATTAGGGGGGGTAGCGGACAATGAGCAGTTCTTC
>TRBV4-3|NA|TRBJ2-5|NA
CASSHSGMEETQYF
TGCGCCAGCAGCCACTCAGGGATGGAAGAGACCCAGTACTTC
>TRBV6-5|NA|TRBJ2-5|NA
CASSSTALQSQETQYF
TGTGCCAGCAGTTCGACAGCACTTCAAAGCCAAGAGACCCAGTACTTC
>TRBV19|NA|TRBJ2-3|NA
CASSMASTDTQYF
TGTGCCAGTAGTATGGCTAGCACAGATACGCAGTATTTT
>TRBV29-1|NA|TRBJ1-1|NA
CSVEPTRGEAFF
TGCAGCGTTGAGCCTACTAGAGGTGAAGCTTTCTTT
>TRBV4-1|TRBD1|TRBJ1-5|NA
CASSQGLGQGNQPQHF
TGCGCCAGCAGCCAAGGGTTGGGACAGGGAAATCAGCCCCAGCATTTT
>TRBV7-7|TRBD2|TRBJ2-1|NA
CASSLLSGNEQFF
TGTGCCAGCAGCCTACTTAGCGGGAATGAGCAGTTCTTC
>TRBV18|NA|TRBJ1-5|NA
CASSPGSNQPQHF
TGTGCCAGCTCACCAGGCAGCAATCAGCCCCAGCATTTT
>TRBV30|TRBD1|TRBJ2-5|few
CAWNQGQGEETQYF
TGTGCCTGGAACCAAGGACAGGGGGAGGAGACCCAGTACTTC
>TRBV18|NA|TRBJ2-2|once
CASSPLAANTGELFF
TGTGCCAGCTCACCACTAGCGGCGAACACCGGGGAGCTGTTTTTT
>TRBV4-1|NA|TRBJ1-1|NA
CASSSPGLVAEAFF
TGCGCCAGCAGCTCCCCGGGACTCGTCGCTGAAGCTTTCTTT
>TRBV10-3|NA|TRBJ1-1|NA
CAIGGTGNTEAFF
TGTGCCATCGGTGGAACGGGGAACACTGAAGCTTTCTTT
>TRBV7-6|TRBD1|TRBJ1-6|NA
CASSLVGQTNSPLHF
TGTGCCAGCAGCTTAGTGGGACAGACTAATTCACCCCTCCACTTT
>TRBV6-5|TRBD1|TRBJ2-7|once
CASSPRTGGGEQYF
TGTGCCAGCAGCCCGCGGACAGGAGGCGGCGAGCAGTACTTC
>TRBV13|NA|TRBJ1-2|NA
CASSLFPALGGLWNYGYTF
TGTGCCAGCAGCTTATTCCCGGCCTTAGGTGGGCTATGGAACTATGGCTACACCTTC
>TRBV9|TRBD1|TRBJ1-6|NA
CASSPPGQSNSPLHF
TGTGCCAGCAGCCCACCGGGACAGTCTAATTCACCCCTCCACTTT
>TRBV6-5|NA|TRBJ1-1|NA
CASSLGGMNTEAFF
TGTGCCAGCTCCCTTGGGGGCATGAACACTGAAGCTTTCTTT
>TRBV11-2|TRBD2|TRBJ2-7|NA
CASSTMTSGPYEQYF
TGTGCCAGCAGCACGATGACTAGCGGTCCCTACGAGCAGTACTTC
>TRBV4-1|TRBD2|TRBJ2-2|NA
CASSHAIAGVDTGELFF
TGCGCCAGCAGCCATGCTATAGCGGGAGTCGACACCGGGGAGCTGTTTTTT
>TRBV18|NA|TRBJ2-7|NA
CASSPGIEQYF
TGTGCCAGCTCACCCGGGATCGAGCAGTACTTC
>TRBV5-4|NA|TRBJ2-1|NA
CASSFSIPLLDEQFF
TGTGCCAGCAGCTTTAGTATCCCCCTTCTCGATGAGCAGTTCTTC
>TRBV2|NA|TRBJ2-2|many
CASLLEVGELFF
TGTGCCAGCCTACTAGAGGTCGGGGAGCTGTTTTTT
>TRBV28|NA|TRBJ1-6|NA
CASSEQGRPYNSPLHF
TGTGCCAGCAGCGAACAGGGTAGACCCTATAATTCACCCCTCCACTTT